This passage covers 14 T cell receptor beta chains from one sample sequenced in a study of OX40 agonist ivuxolimab in advanced cancers. Some clones are missing from TCRdb's copy, which holds only in-frame ones; the method was immunoSEQ multiplex PCR. The sample lists around 20,000 clones, around 78% seen once, with around 15% in the top ten. The specimen was CD4+ or CD8+ T cells sorted from blood, collected in a trial of the OX40 agonist ivuxolimab. The source is an adult with an advanced solid tumor such as melanoma, head and neck, liver or kidney cancer.

J is TRBJ2-7 and V is TRBV27, with D perhaps assigned TRBD1 or TRBD2 (5 bases each). CDR3 length equals 14 residues. CDR1 MNHEY and CDR2 SMNVEV come from the germline V gene (reference sequence). Deletions cut 2 bases from V and 5 bases from J, with 13 bases between. CDR3 DNA: TGTGCCAGCAGTTTAGGGGGATATACCCACGAGCAGTACTTC. Translation gives CASSLGGYTHEQYF.

This clone appeared a few times. The chain is built from TRBV6-5 and TRBJ2-1; 8 nucleotides match TRBD1. There are 13 residues in the CDR3. Germline V gene data show CDR1 as MNHEY and CDR2 as SVGAGI. V shed 7 bases, J shed 5 bases, and the junction held 4 bases outside the gene matches. The DNA of the CDR3 is TGTGCCAGCAACAGGGGGTCAGACAATGAGCAGTTCTTC. Amino acid sequence: CASNRGSDNEQFF.

This chain uses TRBV6-6 with TRBJ2-1; 10 bases map to TRBD2. CDR3 length equals 16 residues. The junction had 5 bases not matched to a gene; V was cut back by 5 bases and J by 1 base. Germline V CDR1 and CDR2: MNHNY, SVGAGI (reference sequence). CDR3 DNA sequence: TGTGCCAGCAGTCAGACTAGCGGGCGGTCCTACAATGAGCAGTTCTTC. This sequence encodes CASSQTSGRSYNEQFF.

V and J are TRBV19 and TRBJ2-1, with TRBD1 identical over 10 bases. The germline gives CDR1 LNHDA, CDR2 SQIVND (reference sequence). V gave up 3 bases and J gave up 4 bases; unmatched junction bases: 12. The CDR3 has 18 amino acids. In DNA form, the CDR3 reads TGTGCCAGTAGTATTTGGGACAGGGGTTGGGGAGTTTACAATGAGCAGTTCTTC. It is translated as CASSIWDRGWGVYNEQFF.

The rearrangement joins TRBV11-2 to TRBJ1-6; D possibly corresponds to TRBD1 (5 bases). With 4 bases removed from V and 6 bases from J, the gap between germline ends came to 16 bases. Germline CDR1 and CDR2: SGHAT and FQNNGV. The CDR3 length is 16 residues. The CDR3 protein is CASSSPGGAANSPLHF. The CDR3, as DNA: TGTGCCAGCAGCTCGCCCGGGGGAGCCGCTAATTCACCCCTCCACTTT. Supplemented by reference TRBV11-2 and TRBJ1-6, the full variable domain reads EAGVAQSPRYKIIEKRQSVAFWCNPISGHATLYWYQQILGQGPKLLIQFQNNGVVDDSQLPKDRFSAERLKGVDSTLKIQPAKLEDSAVYLCASSSPGGAANSPLHFGNGTRLTVT.

V is TRBV7-2 and J is TRBJ2-3, with 13 bases matching TRBD2. The CDR3 spans 16 residues. Trimming removed 6 bases from V and 2 bases from J; junction bases left unmatched: 5. Per the germline V gene, CDR1 is SGHTA and CDR2 is FQGNSA. CDR3 protein: CASRTSGGPDTDTQYF. The CDR3, as DNA: TGTGCCAGCAGGACTAGCGGGGGGCCAGACACAGATACGCAGTATTTT.

Written as DNA, the CDR3 is TGTGCCAGCAGCTTCTCGGGGTCCCTCTACGAGCAGTACTTC. It yields the protein CASSFSGSLYEQYF. J is TRBJ2-7 and V is TRBV7-9; D possibly corresponds to TRBD2 (5 bases). CDR3 length equals 14 residues. Germline loops: CDR1 SEHNR, CDR2 FQNEAQ (reference sequence). Trimming removed 3 bases from V and 3 bases from J, with 12 bases in between.

Of note for this clone: With a much larger clone just one base away, this may be a read error. Within the sample, other DNA sequences also encode this same CDR3. The genes are TRBV11-2 and TRBJ2-7; 11 bases map to TRBD2. CDR3 length equals 16 residues. Germline CDR1 SGHAT, CDR2 FQNNGV. J gave up 6 bases and V 1 base, and 8 bases lay outside the gene matches. CDR3 amino acids: CASSLGGLAVGGEQYF. CDR3 nucleotide sequence: TGTGCCAGCAGCTTAGGGGGACTAGCGGTGGGGGGCGAGCAGTACTTC. Using reference TRBV11-2 and TRBJ2-7 for the parts outside the CDR3, the full variable domain is EAGVAQSPRYKIIEKRQSVAFWCNPISGHATLYWYQQILGQGPKLLIQFQNNGVVDDSQLPKDRFSAERLKGVDSTLKIQPAKLEDSAVYLCASSLGGLAVGGEQYFGPGTRLTVT.

The chain joins TRBV4-3 to TRBJ2-2; D possibly corresponds to TRBD1 (6 bases). Looked up from germline, CDR1 is LGHNA and CDR2 is YSLEER. The length of the CDR3 is 16 residues. Trimming pared 0 bases from V and 2 bases from J, leaving 10 bases between. CDR3 in DNA: TGCGCCAGCAGCCAAGATGGGGACATTAACACCGGGGAGCTGTTTTTT. This codes for CASSQDGDINTGELFF.

The chain uses TRBV28 and TRBJ1-5; no firm D call. Trimming pared 2 bases from V and 6 bases from J, leaving 2 bases between. The CDR3 consists of 11 residues. The germline V gene has CDR1 MDHEN and CDR2 SYDVKM. The CDR3 sequence: CASSLSQPQHF. The CDR3 nucleotides are TGTGCCAGCAGTTTAAGTCAGCCCCAGCATTTT. Looking up the rest from reference TRBV28 and TRBJ1-5 gives the full variable domain: DVKVTQSSRYLVKRTGEKVFLECVQDMDHENMFWYRQDPGLGLRLIYFSYDVKMKEKGDIPEGYSVSREKKERFSLILESASTNQTSMYLCASSLSQPQHFGDGTRLSIL.

The chain combines TRBV2 with TRBJ2-7; no clear D. The CDR3 contains 15 residues. Trimming shortened V by 1 base and J by 0 bases, and 10 bases separated the two germline ends. CDR1 and CDR2 from the germline V gene are SNHLY and FYNNEI. In nucleotides, the CDR3 is TGTGCCAGCAGTGAAGTAGGGCAGGTCTCCTACGAGCAGTACTTC. Amino acid sequence: CASSEVGQVSYEQYF.

The V gene is TRBV5-1, the J gene TRBJ2-3, with D unclear. Trimming removed 4 bases at V and 6 bases at J, with 18 bases between. Germline loops: CDR1 SGHRS, CDR2 YFSETQ. The CDR3 has 15 residues. CDR3 amino acids: CASSPGPSELDTQYF. The CDR3 DNA follows: TGCGCCAGCAGCCCTGGGCCATCAGAGCTGGATACGCAGTATTTT. Complete variable domain (other parts from reference TRBV5-1 and TRBJ2-3): KAGVTQTPRYLIKTRGQQVTLSCSPISGHRSVSWYQQTPGQGLQFLFEYFSETQRNKGNFPGRFSGRQFSNSRSEMNVSTLELGDSALYLCASSPGPSELDTQYFGPGTRLTVL.

This clone was found a few times. V and J are TRBV27 and TRBJ1-1; a weak D match, TRBD1 (5 bases). This CDR3 is 15 amino acids long. V lost 0 bases and J lost 5, with 13 bases in between. Per the germline V gene, CDR1 is MNHEY and CDR2 is SMNVEV (reference sequence). The chain's CDR3 is CASSLSPGLGTEAFF. The CDR3 DNA reads as TGTGCCAGCAGTTTATCGCCGGGGCTCGGGACTGAAGCTTTCTTT.

This chain links TRBV10-3 with TRBJ2-5; TRBD1 agrees at 9 bases. The CDR3 length is 14 residues. V dropped 10 bases and J dropped 5; count of bases not matched to a gene: 11. The germline V gene encodes CDR1 ENHRY and CDR2 SYGVKD. This CDR3 is CATAGTGILETQYF. The CDR3 DNA follows: TGTGCCACGGCCGGGACAGGGATTTTGGAGACCCAGTACTTC.